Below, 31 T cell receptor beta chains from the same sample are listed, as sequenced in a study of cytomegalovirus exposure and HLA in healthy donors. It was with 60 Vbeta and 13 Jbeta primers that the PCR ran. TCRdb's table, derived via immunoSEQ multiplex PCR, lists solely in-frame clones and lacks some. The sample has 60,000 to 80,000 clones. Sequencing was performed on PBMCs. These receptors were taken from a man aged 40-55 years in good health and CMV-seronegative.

The CDR3 loop reads CASGTGVLSNQPQHF. The CDR3 bases are TGTGCCAGCGGGACAGGGGTGCTAAGCAATCAGCCCCAGCATTTT. The chain uses TRBV27 and TRBJ1-5; 10 bases agree with TRBD1. CDR1 and CDR2 (germline): MNHEY, SMNVEV (reference sequence). V was clipped by 8 bases and J by 1 base; unmatched bases: 5. The CDR3 is 15 amino acids.

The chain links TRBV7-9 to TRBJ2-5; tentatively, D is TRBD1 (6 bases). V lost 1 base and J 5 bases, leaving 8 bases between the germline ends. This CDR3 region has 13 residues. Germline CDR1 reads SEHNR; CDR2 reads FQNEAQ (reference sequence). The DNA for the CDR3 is TGTGCCAGCAGCTTAGGGACAGCGGAGACCCAGTACTTC. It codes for CASSLGTAETQYF.

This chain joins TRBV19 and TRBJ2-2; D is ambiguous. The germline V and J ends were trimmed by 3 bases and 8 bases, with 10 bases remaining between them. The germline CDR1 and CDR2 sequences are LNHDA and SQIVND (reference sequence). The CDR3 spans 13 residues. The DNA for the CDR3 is TGTGCCAGTAGTATTTCTCGTAGTGGGGAGCTGTTTTTT. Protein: CASSISRSGELFF.

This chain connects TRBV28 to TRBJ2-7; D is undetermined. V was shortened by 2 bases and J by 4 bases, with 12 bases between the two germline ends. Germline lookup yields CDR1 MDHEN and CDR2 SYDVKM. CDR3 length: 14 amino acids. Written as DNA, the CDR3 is TGTGCCAGCAGTTTAGGCACAGAAATTTACGAGCAGTACTTC. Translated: CASSLGTEIYEQYF.

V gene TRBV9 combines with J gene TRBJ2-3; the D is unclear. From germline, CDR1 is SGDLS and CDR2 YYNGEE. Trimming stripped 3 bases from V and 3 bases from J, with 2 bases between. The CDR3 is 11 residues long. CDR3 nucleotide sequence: TGTGCCAGCAGCGCGACAGATACGCAGTATTTT. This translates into CASSATDTQYF. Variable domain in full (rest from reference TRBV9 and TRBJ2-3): DSGVTQTPKHLITATGQRVTLRCSPRSGDLSVYWYQQSLDQGLQFLIQYYNGEERAKGNILERFSAQQFPDLHSELNLSSLELGDSALYFCASSATDTQYFGPGTRLTVL.

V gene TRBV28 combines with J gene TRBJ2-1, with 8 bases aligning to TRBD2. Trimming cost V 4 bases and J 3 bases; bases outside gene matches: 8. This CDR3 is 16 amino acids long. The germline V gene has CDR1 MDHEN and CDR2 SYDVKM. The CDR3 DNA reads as TGTGCCAGCAGTTGGCGCGGACTAGCTTTCTACAATGAGCAGTTCTTC. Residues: CASSWRGLAFYNEQFF.

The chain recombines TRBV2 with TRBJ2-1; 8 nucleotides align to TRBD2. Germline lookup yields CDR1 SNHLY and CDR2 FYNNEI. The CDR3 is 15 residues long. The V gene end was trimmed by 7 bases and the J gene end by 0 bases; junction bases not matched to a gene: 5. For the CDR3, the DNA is TGTGCCAGCACCACGGGGGGGACCTCCTACAATGAGCAGTTCTTC. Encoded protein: CASTTGGTSYNEQFF.

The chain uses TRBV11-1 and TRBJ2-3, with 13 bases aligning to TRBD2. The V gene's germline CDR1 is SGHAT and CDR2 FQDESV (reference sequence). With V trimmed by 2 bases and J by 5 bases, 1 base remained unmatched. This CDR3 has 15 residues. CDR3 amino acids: CASSLRLAGGDTQYF. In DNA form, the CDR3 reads TGTGCCAGCAGCTTAAGACTAGCGGGGGGAGATACGCAGTATTTT.

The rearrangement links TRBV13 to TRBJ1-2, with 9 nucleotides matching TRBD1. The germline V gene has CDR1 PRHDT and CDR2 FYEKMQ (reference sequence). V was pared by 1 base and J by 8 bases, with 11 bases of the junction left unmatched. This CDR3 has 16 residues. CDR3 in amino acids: CASSLATGQGLWGYTF. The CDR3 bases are TGTGCCAGCAGCTTAGCCACGGGACAGGGTTTGTGGGGCTACACCTTC.

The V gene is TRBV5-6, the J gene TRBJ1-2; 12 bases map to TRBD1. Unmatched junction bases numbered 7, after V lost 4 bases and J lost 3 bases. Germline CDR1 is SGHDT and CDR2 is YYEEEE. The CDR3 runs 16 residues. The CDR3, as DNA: TGTGCCAGCAGCGGGAGTGGGACAGGGGGCGACTATGGCTACACCTTC. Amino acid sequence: CASSGSGTGGDYGYTF. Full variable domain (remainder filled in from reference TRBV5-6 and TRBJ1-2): DAGVTQSPTHLIKTRGQQVTLRCSPKSGHDTVSWYQQALGQGPQFIFQYYEEEERQRGNFPDRFSGHQFPNYSSELNVNALLLGDSALYLCASSGSGTGGDYGYTFGSGTRLTVV.

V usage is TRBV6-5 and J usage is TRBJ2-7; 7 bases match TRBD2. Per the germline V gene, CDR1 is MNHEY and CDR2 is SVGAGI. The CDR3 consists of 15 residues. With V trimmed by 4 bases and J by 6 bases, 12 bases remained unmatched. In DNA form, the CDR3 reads TGTGCCAGCAGTTCCTCCGGGACTATACCCGGCGAGCAGTACTTC. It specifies CASSSSGTIPGEQYF.

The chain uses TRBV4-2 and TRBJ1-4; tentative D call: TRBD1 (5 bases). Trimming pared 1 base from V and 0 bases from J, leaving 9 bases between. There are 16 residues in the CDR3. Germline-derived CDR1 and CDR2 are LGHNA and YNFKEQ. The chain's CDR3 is CASSQGQGATNEKLFF. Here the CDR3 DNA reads TGTGCCAGCAGCCAAGGGCAGGGCGCAACTAATGAAAAACTGTTTTTT.

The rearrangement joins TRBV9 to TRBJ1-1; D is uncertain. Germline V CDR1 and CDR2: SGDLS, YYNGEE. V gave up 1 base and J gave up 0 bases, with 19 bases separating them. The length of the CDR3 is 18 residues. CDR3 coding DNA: TGTGCCAGCAGCGTATCCTCGTGGGGAGATTACATGAACACTGAAGCTTTCTTT. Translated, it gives CASSVSSWGDYMNTEAFF.

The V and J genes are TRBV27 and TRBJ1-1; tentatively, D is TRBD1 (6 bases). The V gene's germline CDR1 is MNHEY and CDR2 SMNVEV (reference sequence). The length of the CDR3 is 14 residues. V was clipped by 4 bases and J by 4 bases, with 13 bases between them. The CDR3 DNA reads TGTGCCAGCAGTTCGGGACACGAGCCCACTGAAGCTTTCTTT. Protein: CASSSGHEPTEAFF.

The DNA for the CDR3 is TGTGCCAGCAGCGTAGGACTAGACGGCACAGATACGCAGTATTTT. It encodes CASSVGLDGTDTQYF. This chain connects TRBV5-6 to TRBJ2-3; 7 bases map to TRBD2. V shed 4 bases, J shed 1 base, and the junction held 6 bases outside the gene matches. The germline gives CDR1 SGHDT, CDR2 YYEEEE. The CDR3 extends over 15 amino acids.

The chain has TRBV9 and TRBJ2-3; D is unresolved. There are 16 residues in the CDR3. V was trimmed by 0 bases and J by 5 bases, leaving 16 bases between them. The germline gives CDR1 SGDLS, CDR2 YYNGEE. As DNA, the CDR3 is TGTGCCAGCAGCGTAGGCGGTAGCCAACTCGAAGATACGCAGTATTTT. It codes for CASSVGGSQLEDTQYF.

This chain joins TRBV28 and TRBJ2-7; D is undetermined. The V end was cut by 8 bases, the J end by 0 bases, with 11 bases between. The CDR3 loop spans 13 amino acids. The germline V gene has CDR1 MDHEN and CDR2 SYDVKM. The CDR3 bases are TGTGCCAGCGTCCCAGGCACCTCCTACGAGCAGTACTTC. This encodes CASVPGTSYEQYF. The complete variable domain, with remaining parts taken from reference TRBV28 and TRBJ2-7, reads DVKVTQSSRYLVKRTGEKVFLECVQDMDHENMFWYRQDPGLGLRLIYFSYDVKMKEKGDIPEGYSVSREKKERFSLILESASTNQTSMYLCASVPGTSYEQYFGPGTRLTVT.

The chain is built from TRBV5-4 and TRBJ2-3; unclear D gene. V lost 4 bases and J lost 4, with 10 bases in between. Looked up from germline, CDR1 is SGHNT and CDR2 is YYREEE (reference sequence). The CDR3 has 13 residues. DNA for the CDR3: TGTGCCAGCAGCCCGGTCCCGCCAGATACGCAGTATTTT. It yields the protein CASSPVPPDTQYF. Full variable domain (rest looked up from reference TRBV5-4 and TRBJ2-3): ETGVTQSPTHLIKTRGQQVTLRCSSQSGHNTVSWYQQALGQGPQFIFQYYREEENGRGNFPPRFSGLQFPNYSSELNVNALELDDSALYLCASSPVPPDTQYFGPGTRLTVL.

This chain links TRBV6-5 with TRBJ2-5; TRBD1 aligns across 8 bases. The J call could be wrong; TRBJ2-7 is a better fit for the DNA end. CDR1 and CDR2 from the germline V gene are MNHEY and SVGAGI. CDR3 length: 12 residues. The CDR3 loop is CASSRQGNEQYF. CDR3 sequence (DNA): TGTGCCAGCAGTCGACAGGGGAACGAGCAGTACTTC.

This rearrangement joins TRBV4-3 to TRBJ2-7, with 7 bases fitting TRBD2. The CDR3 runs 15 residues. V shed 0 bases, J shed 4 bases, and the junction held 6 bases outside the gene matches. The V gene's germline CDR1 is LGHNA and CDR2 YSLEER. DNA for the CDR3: TGCGCCAGCAGCCAAGATCAGACAGCGGGGTACGAGCAGTACTTC. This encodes CASSQDQTAGYEQYF.

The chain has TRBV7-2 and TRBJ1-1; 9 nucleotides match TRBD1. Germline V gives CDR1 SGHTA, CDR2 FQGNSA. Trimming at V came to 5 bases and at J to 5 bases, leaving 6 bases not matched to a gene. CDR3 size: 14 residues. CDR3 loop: CASSQTGGVTEAFF. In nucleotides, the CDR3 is TGTGCCAGCAGCCAAACAGGGGGCGTTACTGAAGCTTTCTTT.

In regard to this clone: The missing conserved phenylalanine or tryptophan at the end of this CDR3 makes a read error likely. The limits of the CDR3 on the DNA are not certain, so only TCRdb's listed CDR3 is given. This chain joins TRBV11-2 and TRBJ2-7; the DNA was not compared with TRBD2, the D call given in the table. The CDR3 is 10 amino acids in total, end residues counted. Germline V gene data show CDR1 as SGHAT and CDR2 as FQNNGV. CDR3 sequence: CASSFVPSGE.

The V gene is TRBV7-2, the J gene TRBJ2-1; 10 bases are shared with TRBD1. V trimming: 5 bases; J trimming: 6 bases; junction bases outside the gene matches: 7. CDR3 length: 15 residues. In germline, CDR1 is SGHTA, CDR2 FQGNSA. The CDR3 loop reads CASSPGTGVRNEQFF. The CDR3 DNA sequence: TGTGCCAGCAGCCCCGGGACAGGGGTTCGCAATGAGCAGTTCTTC.

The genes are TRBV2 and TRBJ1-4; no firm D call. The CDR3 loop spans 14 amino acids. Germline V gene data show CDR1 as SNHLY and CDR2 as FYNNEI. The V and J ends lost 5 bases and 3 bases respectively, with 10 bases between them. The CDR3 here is CASSLDGANEKLFF. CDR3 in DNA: TGTGCCAGCAGTCTGGACGGGGCTAATGAAAAACTGTTTTTT.

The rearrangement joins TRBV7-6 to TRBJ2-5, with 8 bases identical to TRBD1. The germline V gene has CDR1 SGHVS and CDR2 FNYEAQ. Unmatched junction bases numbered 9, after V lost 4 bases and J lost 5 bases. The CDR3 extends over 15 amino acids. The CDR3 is CASSSKPGGRETQYF. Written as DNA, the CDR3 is TGTGCCAGCAGCTCCAAACCAGGGGGCCGGGAGACCCAGTACTTC. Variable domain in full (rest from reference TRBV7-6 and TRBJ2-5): GAGVSQSPRYKVTKRGQDVALRCDPISGHVSLYWYRQALGQGPEFLTYFNYEAQQDKSGLPNDRFSAERPEGSISTLTIQRTEQRDSAMYRCASSSKPGGRETQYFGPGTRLLVL.

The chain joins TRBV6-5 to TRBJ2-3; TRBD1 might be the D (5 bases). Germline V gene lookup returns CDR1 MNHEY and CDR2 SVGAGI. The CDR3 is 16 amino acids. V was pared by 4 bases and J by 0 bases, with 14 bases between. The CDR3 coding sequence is TGTGCCAGCAGTTCCCCTTGGACAACTAGCACAGATACGCAGTATTTT. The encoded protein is CASSSPWTTSTDTQYF.

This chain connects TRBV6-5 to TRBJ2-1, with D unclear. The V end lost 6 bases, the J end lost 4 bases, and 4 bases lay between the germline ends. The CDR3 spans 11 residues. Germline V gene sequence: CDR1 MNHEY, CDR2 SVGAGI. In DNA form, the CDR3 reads TGTGCCAGCAGCTTATACAATGAGCAGTTCTTC. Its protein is CASSLYNEQFF.

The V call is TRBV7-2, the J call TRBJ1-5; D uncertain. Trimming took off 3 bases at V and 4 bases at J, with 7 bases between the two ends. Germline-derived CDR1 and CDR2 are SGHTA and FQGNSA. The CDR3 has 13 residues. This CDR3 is CASSFTENQPQHF. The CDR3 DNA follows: TGTGCCAGCAGCTTTACAGAGAATCAGCCCCAGCATTTT. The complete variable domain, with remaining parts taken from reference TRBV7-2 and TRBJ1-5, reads GAGVSQSPSNKVTEKGKDVELRCDPISGHTALYWYRQSLGQGLEFLIYFQGNSAPDKSGLPSDRFSAERTGGSVSTLTIQRTQQEDSAVYLCASSFTENQPQHFGDGTRLSIL.

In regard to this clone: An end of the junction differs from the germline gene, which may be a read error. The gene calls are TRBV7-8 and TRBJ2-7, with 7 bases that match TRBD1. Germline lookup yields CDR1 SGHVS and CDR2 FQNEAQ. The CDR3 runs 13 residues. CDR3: CASSLEPQGQNFF. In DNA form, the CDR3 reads TGTGCCAGCAGCTTAGAGCCCCAGGGACAGAACTTCTTC.

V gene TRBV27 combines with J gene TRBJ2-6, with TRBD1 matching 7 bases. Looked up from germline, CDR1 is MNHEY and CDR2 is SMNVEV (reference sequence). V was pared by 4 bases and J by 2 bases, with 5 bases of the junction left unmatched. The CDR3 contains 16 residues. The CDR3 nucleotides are TGTGCCAGCAGTTACCATACAGGGGCTGGGGCCAACGTCCTGACTTTC. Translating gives CASSYHTGAGANVLTF.

The CDR3 loop is CASSTDSSNQPQHF. The DNA for the CDR3 is TGTGCCAGTAGTACCGACAGCAGCAATCAGCCCCAGCATTTT. This sequence joins TRBV19 and TRBJ1-5; TRBD1 is a possible D gene (5 bases). Germline CDR1 reads LNHDA; CDR2 reads SQIVND (reference sequence). The V end lost 4 bases, the J end lost 1 base, and 8 bases lay between the germline ends. CDR3 length equals 14 residues.